The TCR beta chain described here comes from a study of CD8 T cells in ankylosing spondylitis. Quantitative 5'-RACE with molecular barcodes generated TCR beta libraries. TCRdb analysed the 5' RACE reads with MiXCR anew, one entry per CDR3 protein. The sample includes some 250,000 distinct CDR3 sequences, roughly 8.6% seen only once; the top ten take nearly 7%. For this clonotype: Its antigen is currently unknown.

Whole-study findings and limits: Typical of ankylosing spondylitis blood, it appeared, was a TCR beta motif of eight highly homologous variants. Past studies reported some motif variants in reactive arthritis synovial fluid and blood.

CDR3 length: 15 amino acids. V lost 2 bases and J 5 bases, leaving 16 bases between the germline ends. Germline CDR1 is SGDLS and CDR2 is YYNGEE. The sequenced sample was blood, either unsorted or a sorted T cell fraction (not recorded which). This receptor was identified in a male donor with ankylosing spondylitis or in good health (not recorded which). The J gene is TRBJ1-1, the V gene TRBV9; possible D gene TRBD1, 6 bases. The CDR3 loop is CASSVLDSIKTEAFF. CDR3 nucleotides: TGTGCCAGCAGCGTCTTGGACAGCATCAAGACTGAAGCTTTCTTT.